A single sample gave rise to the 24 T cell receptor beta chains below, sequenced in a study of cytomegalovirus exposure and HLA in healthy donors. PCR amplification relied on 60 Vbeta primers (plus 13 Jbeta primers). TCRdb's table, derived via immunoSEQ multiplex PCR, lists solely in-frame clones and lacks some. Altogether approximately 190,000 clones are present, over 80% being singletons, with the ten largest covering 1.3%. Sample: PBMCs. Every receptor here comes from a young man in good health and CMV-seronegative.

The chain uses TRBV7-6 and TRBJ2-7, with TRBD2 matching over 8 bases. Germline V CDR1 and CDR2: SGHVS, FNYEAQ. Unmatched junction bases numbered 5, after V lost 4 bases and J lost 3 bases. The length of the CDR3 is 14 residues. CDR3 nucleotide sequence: TGTGCCAGCAGCTCGGGACTAGGCAACTACGAGCAGTACTTC. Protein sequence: CASSSGLGNYEQYF. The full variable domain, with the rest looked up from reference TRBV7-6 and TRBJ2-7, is GAGVSQSPRYKVTKRGQDVALRCDPISGHVSLYWYRQALGQGPEFLTYFNYEAQQDKSGLPNDRFSAERPEGSISTLTIQRTEQRDSAMYRCASSSGLGNYEQYFGPGTRLTVT.

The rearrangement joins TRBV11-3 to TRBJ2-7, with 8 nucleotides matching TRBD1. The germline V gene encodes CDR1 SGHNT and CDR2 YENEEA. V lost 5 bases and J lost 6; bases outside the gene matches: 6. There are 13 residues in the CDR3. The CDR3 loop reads CASSNRTGPEQYF. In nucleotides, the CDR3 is TGTGCCAGCAGCAACCGGACAGGGCCCGAGCAGTACTTC. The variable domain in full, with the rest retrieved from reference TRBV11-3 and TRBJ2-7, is EAGVVQSPRYKIIEKKQPVAFWCNPISGHNTLYWYLQNLGQGPELLIRYENEEAVDDSQLPKDRFSAERLKGVDSTLKIQPAELGDSAVYLCASSNRTGPEQYFGPGTRLTVT.

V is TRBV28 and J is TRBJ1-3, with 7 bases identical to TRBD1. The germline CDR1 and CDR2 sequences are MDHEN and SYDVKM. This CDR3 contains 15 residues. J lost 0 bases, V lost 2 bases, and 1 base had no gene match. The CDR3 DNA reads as TGTGCCAGCAGTTTAGGGACAGCCTCTGGAAACACCATATATTTT. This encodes CASSLGTASGNTIYF. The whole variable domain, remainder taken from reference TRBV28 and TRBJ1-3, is DVKVTQSSRYLVKRTGEKVFLECVQDMDHENMFWYRQDPGLGLRLIYFSYDVKMKEKGDIPEGYSVSREKKERFSLILESASTNQTSMYLCASSLGTASGNTIYFGEGSWLTVV.

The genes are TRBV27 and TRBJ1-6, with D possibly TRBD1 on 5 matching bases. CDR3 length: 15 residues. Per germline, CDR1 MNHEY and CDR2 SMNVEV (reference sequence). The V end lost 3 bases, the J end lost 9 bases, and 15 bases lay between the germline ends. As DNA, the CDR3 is TGTGCCAGCAGTTTTGCCGGAGGGGCCGGTTCACCCCTCCACTTT. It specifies CASSFAGGAGSPLHF.

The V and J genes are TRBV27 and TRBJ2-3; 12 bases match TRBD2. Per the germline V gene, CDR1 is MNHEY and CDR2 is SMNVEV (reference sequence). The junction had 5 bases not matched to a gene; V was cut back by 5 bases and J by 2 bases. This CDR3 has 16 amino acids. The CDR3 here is CASSQLAGGTTDTQYF. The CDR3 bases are TGTGCCAGCAGTCAACTAGCGGGAGGCACCACAGATACGCAGTATTTT.

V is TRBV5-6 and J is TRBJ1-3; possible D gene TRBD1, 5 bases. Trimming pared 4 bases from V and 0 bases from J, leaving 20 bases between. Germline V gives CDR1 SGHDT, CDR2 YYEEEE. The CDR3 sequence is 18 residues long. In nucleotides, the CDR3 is TGTGCCAGCAGCACCCTTCAAGGGGCACGGAGCTCTGGAAACACCATATATTTT. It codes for CASSTLQGARSSGNTIYF.

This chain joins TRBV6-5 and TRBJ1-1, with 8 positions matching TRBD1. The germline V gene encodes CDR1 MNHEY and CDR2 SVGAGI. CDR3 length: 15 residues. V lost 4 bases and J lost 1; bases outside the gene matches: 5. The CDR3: CASSSSGTGNTEAFF. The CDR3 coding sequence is TGTGCCAGCAGTTCCTCCGGGACAGGGAACACTGAAGCTTTCTTT.

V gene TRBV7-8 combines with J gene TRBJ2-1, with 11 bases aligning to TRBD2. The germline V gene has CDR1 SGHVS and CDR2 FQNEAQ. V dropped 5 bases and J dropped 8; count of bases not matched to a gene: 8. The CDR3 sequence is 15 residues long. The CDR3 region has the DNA TGTGCCAGCAGCCGGCTAGCGGGAGGTGGGGATGAGCAGTTCTTC. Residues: CASSRLAGGGDEQFF.

CDR3 region: CASSLDRVGNQPQHF. In DNA form, the CDR3 reads TGTGCCAGCAGCCTGGACAGGGTTGGCAATCAGCCCCAGCATTTT. The chain recombines TRBV6-6 with TRBJ1-5; 8 bases match TRBD1. Germline V gene lookup returns CDR1 MNHNY and CDR2 SVGAGI (reference sequence). The CDR3 is 15 residues long. Germline trimming cut 6 bases from V and 2 bases from J; bases unmatched to any gene: 6.

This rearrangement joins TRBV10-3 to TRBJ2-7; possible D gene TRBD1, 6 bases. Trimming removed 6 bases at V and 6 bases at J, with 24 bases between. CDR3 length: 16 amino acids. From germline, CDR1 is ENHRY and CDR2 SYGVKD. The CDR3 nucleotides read TGTGCCATCAGCGAATTCACAGGGTTTGGTTCCGGCGAGCAGTACTTC. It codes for CAISEFTGFGSGEQYF.

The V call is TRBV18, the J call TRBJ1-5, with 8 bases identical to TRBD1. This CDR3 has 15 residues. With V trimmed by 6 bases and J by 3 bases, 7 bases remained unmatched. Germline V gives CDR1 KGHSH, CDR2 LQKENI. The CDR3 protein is CASSGQGALNQPQHF. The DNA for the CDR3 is TGTGCCAGCTCTGGGCAGGGGGCACTCAATCAGCCCCAGCATTTT. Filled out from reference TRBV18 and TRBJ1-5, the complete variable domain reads NAGVMQNPRHLVRRRGQEARLRCSPMKGHSHVYWYRQLPEEGLKFMVYLQKENIIDESGMPKERFSAEFPKEGPSILRIQQVVRGDSAAYFCASSGQGALNQPQHFGDGTRLSIL.

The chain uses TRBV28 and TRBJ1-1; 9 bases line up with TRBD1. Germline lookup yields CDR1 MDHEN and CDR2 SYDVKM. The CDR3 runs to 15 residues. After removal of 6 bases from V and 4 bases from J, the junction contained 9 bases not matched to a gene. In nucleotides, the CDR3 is TGTGCCAGCAGGCCAGGGACAGGGAAGACCACTGAAGCTTTCTTT. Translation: CASRPGTGKTTEAFF.

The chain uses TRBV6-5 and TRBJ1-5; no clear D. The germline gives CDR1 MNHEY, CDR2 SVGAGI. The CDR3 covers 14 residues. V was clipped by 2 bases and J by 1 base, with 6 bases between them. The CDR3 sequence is CASSYEVSNQPQHF. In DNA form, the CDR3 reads TGTGCCAGCAGTTACGAGGTAAGCAATCAGCCCCAGCATTTT.

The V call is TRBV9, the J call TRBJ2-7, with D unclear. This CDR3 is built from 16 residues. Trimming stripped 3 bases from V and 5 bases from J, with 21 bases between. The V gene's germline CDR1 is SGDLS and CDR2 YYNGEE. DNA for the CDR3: TGTGCCAGCAGCGAGAGGCTAGAGGCAAGTAACCACGAGCAGTACTTC. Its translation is CASSERLEASNHEQYF.

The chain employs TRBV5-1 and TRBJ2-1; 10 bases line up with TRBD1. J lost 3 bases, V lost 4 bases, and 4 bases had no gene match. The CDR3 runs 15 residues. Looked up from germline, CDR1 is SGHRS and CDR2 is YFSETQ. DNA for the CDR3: TGCGCCAGCAGCCCCCGGGACAGGGGCTACAATGAGCAGTTCTTC. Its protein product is CASSPRDRGYNEQFF.

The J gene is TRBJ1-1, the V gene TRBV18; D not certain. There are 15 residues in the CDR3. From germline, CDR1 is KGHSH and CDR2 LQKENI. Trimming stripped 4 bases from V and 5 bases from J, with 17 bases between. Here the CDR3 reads CASSRATEFGTEAFF. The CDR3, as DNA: TGTGCCAGCTCACGAGCCACGGAGTTTGGAACTGAAGCTTTCTTT.

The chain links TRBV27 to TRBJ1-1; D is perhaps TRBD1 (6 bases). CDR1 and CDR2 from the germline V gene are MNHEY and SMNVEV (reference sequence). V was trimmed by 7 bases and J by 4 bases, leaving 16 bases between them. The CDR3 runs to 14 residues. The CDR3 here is CASTSGGAGTEAFF. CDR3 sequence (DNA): TGTGCCAGCACCAGTGGGGGGGCCGGCACTGAAGCTTTCTTT.

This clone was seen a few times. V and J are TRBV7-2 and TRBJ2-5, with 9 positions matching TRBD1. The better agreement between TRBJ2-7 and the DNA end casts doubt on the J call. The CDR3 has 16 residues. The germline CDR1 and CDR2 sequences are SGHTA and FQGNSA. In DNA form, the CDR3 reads TGTGCCAGCAGCCCAGTTTGGGGGACAGGGTTCTACGAGCAGTACTTC. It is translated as CASSPVWGTGFYEQYF.

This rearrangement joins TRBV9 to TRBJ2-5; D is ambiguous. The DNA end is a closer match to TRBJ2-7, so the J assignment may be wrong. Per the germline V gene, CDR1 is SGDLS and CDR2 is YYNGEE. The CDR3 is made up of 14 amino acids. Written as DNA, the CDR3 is TGTGCCAGCAGCGTAAACTCTGTCTCCTACGAGCAGTACTTC. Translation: CASSVNSVSYEQYF.

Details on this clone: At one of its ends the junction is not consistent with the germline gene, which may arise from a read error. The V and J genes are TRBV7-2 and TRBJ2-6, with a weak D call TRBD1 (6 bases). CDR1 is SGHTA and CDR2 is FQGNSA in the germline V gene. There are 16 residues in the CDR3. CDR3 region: CASSFQGSGGANGLTF. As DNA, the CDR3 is TGTGCCAGCAGCTTTCAGGGGAGCGGTGGGGCCAACGGCCTGACTTTC.

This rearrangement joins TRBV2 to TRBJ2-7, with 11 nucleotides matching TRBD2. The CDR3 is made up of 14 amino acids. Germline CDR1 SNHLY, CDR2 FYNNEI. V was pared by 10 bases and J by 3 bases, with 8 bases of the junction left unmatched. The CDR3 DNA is TGTGCCACCCGTAGCGGGGGGGCTTTCTACGAGCAGTACTTC. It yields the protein CATRSGGAFYEQYF.

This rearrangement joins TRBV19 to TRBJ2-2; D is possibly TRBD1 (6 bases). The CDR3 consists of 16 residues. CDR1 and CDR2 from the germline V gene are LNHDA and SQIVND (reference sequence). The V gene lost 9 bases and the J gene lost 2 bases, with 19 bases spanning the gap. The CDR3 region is CASRIREGGNTGELFF. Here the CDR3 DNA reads TGTGCCAGCCGAATAAGAGAAGGGGGAAACACCGGGGAGCTGTTTTTT.

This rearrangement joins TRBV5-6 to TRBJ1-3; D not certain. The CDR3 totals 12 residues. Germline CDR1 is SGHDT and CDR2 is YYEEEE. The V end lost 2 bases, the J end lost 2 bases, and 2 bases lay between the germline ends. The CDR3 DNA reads TGTGCCAGCAGCTTTACTGGAAACACCATATATTTT. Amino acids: CASSFTGNTIYF.

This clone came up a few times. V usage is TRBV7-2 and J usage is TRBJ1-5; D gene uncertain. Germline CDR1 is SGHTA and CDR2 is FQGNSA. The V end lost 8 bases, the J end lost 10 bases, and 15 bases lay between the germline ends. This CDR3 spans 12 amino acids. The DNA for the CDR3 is TGTGCCAGCCCTCCCCGAGCTTCCCCCCAGCATTTT. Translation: CASPPRASPQHF.